This section outlines one T cell receptor (beta chain) sequence together with its context. Trimming cost V 5 bases and J 8 bases; bases outside gene matches: 9. Germline lookup yields CDR1 MDHEN and CDR2 SYDVKM. The CDR3 runs 15 residues. The data are from a study of blood T cell repertoires in COVID-19. Across the study: T cells, B-cell-depleted T cells, or PBMCs supplied cDNA or gDNA.

In the original processing: Reference gene primer amplification yielded estimated nucleated cell counts. Using immunoSEQ multiplex PCR, the repertoire was profiled, and TCRdb retains in-frame clones only, with some absent. V and J calls plus clone size are reproduced from that table; the DNA served to infer D and trimming. The data hold approximately 190,000 clones, with roughly 81% observed a single time. The source of this sequence is a woman in her seventies with active or convalescent COVID-19. What was sequenced was peripheral blood. The chain carries TRBV28 and TRBJ1-4, with 9 bases lining up with TRBD1. CDR3 amino acids: CASSRAGTGHEKLFF. The CDR3 DNA reads TGTGCCAGCAGTAGAGCCGGGACAGGGCACGAAAAACTGTTTTTT. Together with reference TRBV28 and TRBJ1-4, the CDR3 gives the full variable domain: DVKVTQSSRYLVKRTGEKVFLECVQDMDHENMFWYRQDPGLGLRLIYFSYDVKMKEKGDIPEGYSVSREKKERFSLILESASTNQTSMYLCASSRAGTGHEKLFFGSGTQLSVL.